One sample yielded the 14 T cell receptor beta chains listed below, sequenced in a study of Ad26.COV2.S vaccination and SARS-CoV-2 variants. Treatment: around 19 received Ad26.COV2.S at low or high dose, single or two shots; about 5 received placebo; per-sample allocation not given. Material that was analyzed had been drawn on day 63 after the first vaccine or placebo injection. Sequenced by immunoSEQ multiplex PCR; TCRdb stores in-frame clones only, minus some. The sample includes about 680,000 clones, about 90% of them seen just once. Source: peripheral blood, taken in a trial of Ad26.COV2.S vaccine versus placebo. The receptors originated from a person aged 18-65 years who received the Ad26.COV2.S COVID-19 vaccine or a placebo.

This chain uses TRBV30 with TRBJ1-1; D call uncertain. The CDR3 runs to 12 residues. Trimming cost V 8 bases and J 3 bases, with 13 bases left between them. Germline CDR1 reads GTSNPN; CDR2 reads SVGIG (reference sequence). CDR3 DNA: TGTGCCAGGGCCTATTCGGACACTGAAGCTTTCTTT. Translated, it gives CARAYSDTEAFF. Drawing the rest from reference TRBV30 and TRBJ1-1, the complete variable domain is SQTIHQWPATLVQPVGSPLSLECTVEGTSNPNLYWYRQAAGRGLQLLFYSVGIGQISSEVPQNLSASRPQDRQFILSSKKLLLSDSGFYLCARAYSDTEAFFGQGTRLTVV.

V is TRBV7-9 and J is TRBJ2-1; 15 positions agree with TRBD2. The germline V gene has CDR1 SEHNR and CDR2 FQNEAQ (reference sequence). Losses at the gene ends were 5 bases for V and 4 bases for J; bases not matched to a gene: 6. The length of the CDR3 is 17 residues. In nucleotides, the CDR3 is TGTGCCAGCAGCGGCCGGACTAGCGGGAGGGTGTACAATGAGCAGTTCTTC. This codes for CASSGRTSGRVYNEQFF.

The chain carries TRBV9 and TRBJ1-3; perhaps TRBD1 as D (5 bases). Germline CDR1 and CDR2: SGDLS and YYNGEE. The CDR3 is 14 amino acids. Trimming removed 0 bases from V and 3 bases from J, with 7 bases in between. The DNA of the CDR3 is TGTGCCAGCAGCGTAGGGGGGGTTGGAAACACCATATATTTT. It yields the protein CASSVGGVGNTIYF.

The chain employs TRBV2 and TRBJ2-2; D is unclear. Trimming removed 4 bases at V and 5 bases at J, with 8 bases between. Per germline, CDR1 SNHLY and CDR2 FYNNEI. This CDR3 contains 13 residues. In DNA form, the CDR3 reads TGTGCCAGCAGTGCTTCAAGGACCGGGGAGCTGTTTTTT. Its protein product is CASSASRTGELFF.

This clone was found once. CDR3 DNA sequence: TGTGCCAGCAGCCAAAGACAGGGGAATTCACCCCTCCACTTT. This gives the protein CASSQRQGNSPLHF. The rearrangement joins TRBV14 to TRBJ1-6, with 8 bases lining up with TRBD1. Germline values: CDR1 SGHDN, CDR2 FVKESK. This CDR3 comprises 14 residues. The junction had 1 base not matched to a gene; V was cut back by 2 bases and J by 7 bases.

The chain has TRBV4-2 and TRBJ2-1, with 7 positions matching TRBD2. V lost 4 bases to trimming and J lost 6 bases; unmatched junction nucleotides: 12. The length of the CDR3 is 16 residues. In germline, CDR1 is LGHNA, CDR2 YNFKEQ. The CDR3 protein is CASSPPSGWGGNEQFF. The CDR3, as DNA: TGTGCCAGCAGCCCCCCGTCTGGGTGGGGGGGCAATGAGCAGTTCTTC.

This rearrangement joins TRBV5-4 to TRBJ1-6, with a possible D match to TRBD1 (6 bases). Trimming removed 0 bases from V and 7 bases from J, with 8 bases in between. This CDR3 region has 14 residues. CDR1 is SGHNT, CDR2 YYREEE, per germline (reference sequence). CDR3 amino acids: CASSLEQGNSPLHF. CDR3 DNA: TGTGCCAGCAGCTTGGAGCAGGGGAATTCACCCCTCCACTTT.

This rearrangement joins TRBV7-2 to TRBJ2-5; 10 bases map to TRBD1. The junction had 5 bases not matched to a gene; V was cut back by 5 bases and J by 5 bases. Germline CDR1 is SGHTA and CDR2 is FQGNSA. The CDR3 totals 14 residues. The CDR3 here is CASSPGQGRETQYF. Written as DNA, the CDR3 is TGTGCCAGCAGCCCGGGACAGGGGAGGGAGACCCAGTACTTC.

The chain combines TRBV11-1 with TRBJ2-3; D unresolved. Germline lookup yields CDR1 SGHAT and CDR2 FQDESV (reference sequence). The CDR3 loop spans 16 amino acids. V shed 5 bases and J shed 1 base, with 16 bases lying between them. The CDR3 nucleotides read TGTGCCAGCAGCCCCGGGCAGAACCTACGCACAGATACGCAGTATTTT. It codes for CASSPGQNLRTDTQYF.

This rearrangement joins TRBV9 to TRBJ2-7; 11 bases agree with TRBD2. The CDR3 is made up of 17 amino acids. Germline-derived CDR1 and CDR2 are SGDLS and YYNGEE. V lost 4 bases to trimming and J lost 3 bases; unmatched junction nucleotides: 12. CDR3 sequence: CASSPRGLAGGGYEQYF. CDR3 bases: TGTGCCAGCAGCCCCCGTGGGCTAGCGGGAGGAGGCTACGAGCAGTACTTC.

The chain has TRBV6-5 and TRBJ1-2, with D possibly being TRBD1 (5 bases). CDR3 length equals 13 residues. Trimming took 0 bases from V and 4 from J, leaving 6 bases between them. The germline CDR1 and CDR2 sequences are MNHEY and SVGAGI. CDR3 protein: CASSYSTAYGYTF. The DNA for the CDR3 is TGTGCCAGCAGTTACTCGACAGCCTATGGCTACACCTTC.

The chain combines TRBV10-3 with TRBJ2-5; D may correspond to TRBD1 or TRBD2 (6 bases each). CDR1 is ENHRY, CDR2 SYGVKD, per germline. This CDR3 has 15 amino acids. V was shortened by 4 bases and J by 2 bases, with 14 bases between the two germline ends. The CDR3 nucleotides are TGTGCCATCAGTGGGGTCGGGGGCGGTCAAGAGACCCAGTACTTC. Protein product: CAISGVGGGQETQYF.

CDR3 in amino acids: CASSFDGGSGTDTQYF. The DNA of the CDR3 is TGCGCCAGCAGCTTTGATGGCGGGAGTGGCACAGATACGCAGTATTTT. V gene TRBV5-1 combines with J gene TRBJ2-3, with 7 nucleotides matching TRBD2. Looked up from germline, CDR1 is SGHRS and CDR2 is YFSETQ. Trimming cost V 2 bases and J 1 base; bases outside gene matches: 7. The CDR3 has 16 amino acids.

J is TRBJ1-5 and V is TRBV11-2; 7 bases map to TRBD1. The trim removed 5 bases at V and 6 bases at J, leaving 7 bases unmatched. Germline values: CDR1 SGHAT, CDR2 FQNNGV. This CDR3 is 14 amino acids long. As DNA, the CDR3 is TGTGCCAGCAGCGAGACAGGGAGCCTTCAGCCCCAGCATTTT. It codes for CASSETGSLQPQHF.